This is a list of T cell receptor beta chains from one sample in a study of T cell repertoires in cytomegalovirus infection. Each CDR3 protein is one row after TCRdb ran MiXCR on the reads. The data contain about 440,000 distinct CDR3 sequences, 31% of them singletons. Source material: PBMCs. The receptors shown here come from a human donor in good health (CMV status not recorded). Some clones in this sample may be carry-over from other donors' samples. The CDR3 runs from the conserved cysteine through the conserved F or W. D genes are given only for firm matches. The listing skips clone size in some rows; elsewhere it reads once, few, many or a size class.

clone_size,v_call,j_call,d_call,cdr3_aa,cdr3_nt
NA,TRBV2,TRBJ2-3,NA,CASSPDQPTDTQYF,TGTGCCAGCAGTCCGGACCAACCCACAGATACGCAGTATTTT
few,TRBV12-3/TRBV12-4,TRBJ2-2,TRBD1,CASSRTGGTGELFF,TGTGCCAGCAGCCGGACAGGGGGTACCGGGGAGCTGTTTTTT
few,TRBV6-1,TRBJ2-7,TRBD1,CASSEALQGADEQYF,TGTGCCAGCAGTGAAGCGCTACAGGGGGCCGACGAGCAGTACTTC
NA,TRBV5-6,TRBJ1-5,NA,CASSFSGAYSNQPQHF,TGTGCCAGCAGCTTTTCGGGGGCGTATAGCAATCAGCCCCAGCATTTT
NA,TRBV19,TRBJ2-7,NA,CASSIDEGIYEQYF,TGTGCCAGTAGTATAGACGAAGGGATCTACGAGCAGTACTTC
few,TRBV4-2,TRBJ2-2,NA,CASSQRAGSGTGELFF,TGTGCCAGCAGCCAAAGAGCGGGTTCGGGCACCGGGGAGCTGTTTTTT
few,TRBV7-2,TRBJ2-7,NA,CASSLGGFSPEQYF,TGTGCCAGCAGCTTAGGGGGATTCTCCCCCGAGCAGTACTTC
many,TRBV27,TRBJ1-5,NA,CASRALTVMQPQHF,TGTGCCAGCCGAGCTCTGACTGTAATGCAGCCCCAGCATTTT
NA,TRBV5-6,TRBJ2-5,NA,CASSLFQADRLAAQYF,TGTGCCAGCAGCTTGTTTCAGGCTGATCGTTTAGCGGCCCAGTACTTC
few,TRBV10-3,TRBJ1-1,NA,CAISPGTNTEAFF,TGTGCCATCAGCCCCGGGACGAACACTGAAGCTTTCTTT
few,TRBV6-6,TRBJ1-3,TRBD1,CASRLDRLGNTIYF,TGTGCCAGCAGACTGGACAGGCTCGGAAACACCATATATTTT
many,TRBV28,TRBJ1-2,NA,CASSFSRAGYGYTF,TGTGCCAGCAGTTTCTCCAGGGCGGGCTATGGCTACACCTTC
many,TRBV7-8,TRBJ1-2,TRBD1,CASSLSSGTGGANYGYTF,TGTGCCAGCAGCTTATCTTCCGGGACAGGGGGAGCTAACTATGGCTACACCTTC
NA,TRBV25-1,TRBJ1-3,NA,CASSGGAGFSGNTIYF,TGTGCCAGCAGTGGCGGAGCAGGGTTCTCTGGAAACACCATATATTTT
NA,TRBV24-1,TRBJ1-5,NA,CATRDLETDQPQHF,TGTGCCACCCGTGATTTGGAGACAGATCAGCCCCAGCATTTT
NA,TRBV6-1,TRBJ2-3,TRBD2,CASAPKGTSPTDTQYF,TGTGCCAGCGCCCCGAAAGGGACTAGCCCCACAGATACGCAGTATTTT
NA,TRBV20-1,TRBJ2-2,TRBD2,CSAMGLAGGYTGELFF,TGCAGTGCTATGGGACTAGCGGGGGGTTACACCGGGGAGCTGTTTTTT
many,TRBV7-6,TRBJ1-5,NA,CASSLTENFDQPQHF,TGTGCCAGCAGCTTGACCGAAAATTTCGATCAGCCCCAGCATTTT
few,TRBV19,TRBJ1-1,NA,CASRGWGNTEAFF,TGTGCCAGTAGAGGGTGGGGGAACACTGAAGCTTTCTTT
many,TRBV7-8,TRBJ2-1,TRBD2,CASSFERGYEQFF,TGTGCCAGCAGCTTTGAGCGGGGGTATGAGCAGTTCTTC
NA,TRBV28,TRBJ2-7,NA,CASSLFGVYEQYF,TGTGCCAGCAGTTTATTTGGGGTCTACGAGCAGTACTTC
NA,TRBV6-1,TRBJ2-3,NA,CASKSLLKADTQYF,TGTGCCAGCAAAAGCCTCTTAAAGGCAGATACGCAGTATTTT
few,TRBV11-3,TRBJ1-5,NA,CASSLASRKAGFRGVSNQPQHF,TGTGCCAGCAGCTTAGCCTCAAGAAAGGCCGGGTTTCGCGGCGTTAGCAATCAGCCCCAGCATTTT
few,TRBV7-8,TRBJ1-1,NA,CASSSEPARNTEAFF,TGTGCCAGCAGCTCGGAGCCGGCCAGAAACACTGAAGCTTTCTTT
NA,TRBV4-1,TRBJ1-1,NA,CASSHVLLNTEAFF,TGCGCCAGCAGCCACGTCCTTCTGAACACTGAAGCTTTCTTT
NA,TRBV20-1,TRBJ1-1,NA,CSARGVPGRVNEAFF,TGCAGTGCTAGAGGGGTTCCTGGACGTGTAAATGAAGCTTTCTTT
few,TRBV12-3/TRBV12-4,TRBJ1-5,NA,CASSFQGSNSNQPQHF,TGTGCCAGCAGTTTTCAGGGGAGCAATAGCAATCAGCCCCAGCATTTT
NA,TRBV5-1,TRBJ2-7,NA,CASRLGGSAYEQYF,TGCGCCAGCCGCTTGGGGGGCTCGGCCTACGAGCAGTACTTC
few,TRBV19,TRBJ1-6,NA,CASTRSSYNSPLHF,TGTGCCAGTACCAGGAGCTCCTATAATTCACCCCTCCACTTT
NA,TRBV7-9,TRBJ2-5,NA,CASSGVQETQYF,TGTGCCAGCAGCGGGGTACAAGAGACCCAGTACTTC
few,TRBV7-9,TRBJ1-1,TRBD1,CASSEQGWAEAFF,TGTGCCAGCAGCGAACAGGGGTGGGCTGAAGCTTTCTTT
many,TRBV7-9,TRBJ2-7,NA,CASSSTGYEQYF,TGTGCCAGCAGTTCAACTGGGTACGAGCAGTACTTC
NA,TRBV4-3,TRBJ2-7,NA,CASSQDVWGYEQYF,TGCGCCAGCAGCCAAGATGTTTGGGGTTACGAGCAGTACTTC
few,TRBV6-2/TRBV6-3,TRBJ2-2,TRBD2,CASSLRLARAGELFF,TGTGCCAGCAGTCTCCGACTAGCTAGGGCCGGGGAGCTGTTTTTT
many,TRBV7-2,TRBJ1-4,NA,CASSQGLPWEKLFF,TGTGCCAGCAGTCAGGGGTTGCCATGGGAAAAACTGTTTTTT
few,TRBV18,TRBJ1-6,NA,CASSPMGGNSPLHF,TGTGCCAGCTCACCTATGGGGGGAAATTCACCCCTCCACTTT
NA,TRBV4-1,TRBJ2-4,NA,CASSQERGAPDIQYF,TGCGCCAGCAGCCAAGAAAGGGGGGCCCCCGATATTCAGTACTTC
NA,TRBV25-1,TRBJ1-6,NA,CASSESGSPLQF,TGTGCCAGCAGTGAATCCGGGTCACCCCTCCAATTT
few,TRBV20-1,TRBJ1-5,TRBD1,CSALDRGNIYSNQPQHF,TGCAGTGCTCTCGACAGGGGTAATATTTATAGCAATCAGCCCCAGCATTTT
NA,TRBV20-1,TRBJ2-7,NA,CSARDRDMEILVEQYF,TGCAGTGCTAGAGATCGGGACATGGAGATCTTGGTCGAGCAGTACTTC
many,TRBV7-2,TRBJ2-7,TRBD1,CASSLGVGTDYEQYF,TGTGCCAGCAGCTTAGGCGTAGGGACAGACTACGAGCAGTACTTC
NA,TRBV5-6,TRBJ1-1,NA,CASSFSGPLRVNTEAFF,TGTGCCAGCAGCTTCTCAGGGCCCTTAAGGGTCAACACTGAAGCTTTCTTT
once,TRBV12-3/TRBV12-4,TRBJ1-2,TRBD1,CASSSSGQGLYGYTF,TGTGCCAGCAGTTCGTCGGGACAGGGCCTATATGGCTACACCTTC
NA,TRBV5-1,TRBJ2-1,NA,CASSLVQVSYNEQFF,TGCGCCAGCAGCTTGGTCCAGGTCTCCTACAATGAGCAGTTCTTC
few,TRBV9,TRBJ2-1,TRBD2,CASSNSGGSAYNEQFF,TGTGCCAGCAGCAATAGCGGGGGCTCGGCCTACAATGAGCAGTTCTTC
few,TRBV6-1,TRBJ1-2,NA,CASAGFGYTF,TGTGCCAGCGCAGGGTTTGGCTACACCTTC
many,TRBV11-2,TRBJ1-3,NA,CASSTPEENSGNTIYF,TGTGCCAGCAGCACCCCAGAGGAAAACTCTGGAAACACCATATATTTT
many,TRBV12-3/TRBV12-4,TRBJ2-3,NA,CASSYGTDTQYF,TGTGCCAGCAGTTACGGCACAGATACGCAGTATTTT
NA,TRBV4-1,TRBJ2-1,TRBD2,CASSQETLVTSGAVGNEQFF,TGCGCCAGCAGCCAAGAAACCTTGGTGACTAGCGGGGCCGTGGGCAATGAGCAGTTCTTC
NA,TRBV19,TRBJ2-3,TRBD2,CASSRLAGGRHTDTQYF,TGTGCCAGTAGTAGGTTAGCGGGGGGACGTCACACAGATACGCAGTATTTT
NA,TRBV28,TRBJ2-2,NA,CASQQGFAGELFF,TGTGCCAGCCAACAGGGATTTGCCGGGGAGCTGTTTTTT
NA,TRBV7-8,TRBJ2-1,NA,CASVSVHNEQFF,TGTGCCAGCGTCTCCGTTCACAATGAGCAGTTCTTC
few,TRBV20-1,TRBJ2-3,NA,CSASLPARRTDTQYF,TGCAGTGCTAGTCTCCCGGCCAGGCGCACAGATACGCAGTATTTT
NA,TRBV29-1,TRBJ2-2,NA,CSVDIGGANTGELFF,TGCAGCGTTGATATCGGAGGCGCGAACACCGGGGAGCTGTTTTTT
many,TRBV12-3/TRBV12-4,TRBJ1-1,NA,CASSLRGRNTEAFF,TGTGCCAGCAGTTTAAGGGGCCGGAACACTGAAGCTTTCTTT